This TCR beta chain was obtained from a study of high-grade serous ovarian cancer treatment subgroups. Study-wide results and caveats: Different patients shared almost no repertoire; same-patient tumors shared about 0.095 to 0.85.

Profiled with immunoSEQ multiplex PCR; TCRdb holds only in-frame clones, not every one. The data contain more than 35,000 clones, around 80% of them seen just once; the ten biggest clones take up 3.1%. Tumor samples were taken before definitive surgery or chemotherapy. Comment on this clone: The antigen remains unidentified.

V dropped 6 bases and J dropped 0 bases, with 9 bases sitting between them. This CDR3 is 14 amino acids long. From germline, CDR1 is MDHEN and CDR2 SYDVKM. The sequence derives from a human donor with high-grade serous ovarian cancer. The rearrangement uses TRBV28 and TRBJ1-3, with no clear D. Sequencing input: tumor tissue. The CDR3 DNA sequence: TGTGCCAGCAGGGGTCCCAGCTCTGGAAACACCATATATTTT. It specifies CASRGPSSGNTIYF.